The 9 T cell receptor beta chains given below trace back to one sample, sequenced in a study of T cell repertoires in cytomegalovirus infection. Each CDR3 protein is one row after TCRdb ran MiXCR on the reads. The top ten clones hold around 44% of a sample with approximately 470,000 distinct CDR3 sequences, approximately 40% of them seen once. These TCRs are of unknown antigen specificity. Sequencing was performed on cultured PBMCs, taken from culture after CMV antigen stimulation. These receptors were obtained from a human donor in good health (CMV status not recorded). Some clones in this sample may be carry-over from other donors' samples.

This clonotype has just a few counts. The chain is built from TRBV11-2 and TRBJ2-2; D ambiguous. Germline CDR1 SGHAT, CDR2 FQNNGV. This CDR3 has 14 residues. Deletions cut 5 bases from V and 5 bases from J, with 12 bases between. CDR3: CASSPTIRTGELFF. CDR3 nucleotides: TGTGCCAGCAGCCCGACGATTCGGACCGGGGAGCTGTTTTTT.

This clonotype was counted a single time. This chain uses TRBV19 with TRBJ2-1; D is unresolved. V was cut by 4 bases and J by 10 bases, with 26 bases left in between. Germline CDR1 LNHDA, CDR2 SQIVND (reference sequence). This CDR3 has 17 amino acids. DNA of the CDR3: TGTGCCAGTAGTACCGCCAGGACCAGCTCATTCTTCGAAGAGCAGTTCTTC. This codes for CASSTARTSSFFEEQFF.

Ten or more counts support this clonotype. The chain joins TRBV7-9 to TRBJ2-1; maybe TRBD1 (5 bases). V lost 3 bases, J lost 6 bases, and 6 bases lay in between. Germline values: CDR1 SEHNR, CDR2 FQNEAQ (reference sequence). The CDR3 runs to 12 residues. The CDR3 region is CASSFRVNEQFF. The CDR3 region has the DNA TGTGCCAGCAGCTTCAGGGTCAATGAGCAGTTCTTC.

This clonotype was seen more than once but under ten times. V gene TRBV7-8 combines with J gene TRBJ2-5, with TRBD1 as a possible D gene (5 bases). The CDR3 has 15 residues. Germline CDR1 SGHVS, CDR2 FQNEAQ. V shed 5 bases and J shed 5 bases, with 18 bases lying between them. As DNA, the CDR3 is TGTGCCAGCAGCCCCCTTCTGACACACAGGGAGACCCAGTACTTC. It specifies CASSPLLTHRETQYF.

In this sample, this clonotype turned up a few times. This sequence joins TRBV23-1 and TRBJ2-7; D gene unclear. TRBV23-1 is an open reading frame, and its role is uncertain. Trimming took off 0 bases at V and 4 bases at J, with 10 bases between the two ends. The CDR3 has 14 amino acids. The CDR3 coding sequence is TGCGCCAGCAGTCAATCCTACAACCTTTACGAGCAGTACTTC. Amino acid sequence: CASSQSYNLYEQYF.

The V call is TRBV7-8, the J call TRBJ2-7, with D possibly called TRBD1 or TRBD2 (6 bases each). Trimming pared 5 bases from V and 2 bases from J, leaving 10 bases between. CDR3 length equals 13 residues. Germline V gives CDR1 SGHVS, CDR2 FQNEAQ. The CDR3: CASSGGPTYEQYF. Here the CDR3 DNA reads TGTGCCAGCAGCGGGGGGCCGACCTACGAGCAGTACTTC.

J is TRBJ2-5 and V is TRBV20-1, with a tentative D call TRBD1 (6 bases). CDR3 length: 13 amino acids. The V end lost 3 bases, the J end lost 5 bases, and 13 bases lay between the germline ends. Germline V gene sequence: CDR1 DFQATT, CDR2 SNEGSKA (reference sequence). CDR3 residues: CSASPGDMETQYF. CDR3 nucleotide sequence: TGCAGTGCTAGTCCAGGGGATATGGAGACCCAGTACTTC.

The rearrangement uses TRBV5-1 and TRBJ1-1, with 7 bases matching TRBD1. With V trimmed by 4 bases and J by 2 bases, 11 bases remained unmatched. This CDR3 region has 16 residues. Germline values: CDR1 SGHRS, CDR2 YFSETQ. The CDR3 region is CASSMGQTSPNTEAFF. CDR3 sequence (DNA): TGCGCCAGCAGCATGGGACAGACAAGCCCTAACACTGAAGCTTTCTTT.

The J gene is TRBJ2-5, the V gene TRBV7-7; tentatively, D is TRBD1 or TRBD2 (5 bases each). The CDR3 contains 15 residues. With 5 bases removed from V and 3 bases from J, the gap between germline ends came to 16 bases. Germline V gives CDR1 SSHAT, CDR2 FNYEAQ (reference sequence). The CDR3 loop is CASSITGTSKETQYF. CDR3 nucleotide sequence: TGTGCCAGCAGCATAACCGGGACGTCCAAAGAGACCCAGTACTTC.